What follows is one T cell receptor beta chain and its context. Assay: immunoSEQ multiplex PCR; the TCRdb copy retains only in-frame clones and omits some. The table records roughly 180,000 clones, approximately 86% of them present only once. The data stem from a study of blood T cell repertoires in COVID-19. Germline values: CDR1 SGHDN, CDR2 FVKESK. This CDR3 spans 16 amino acids. V gave up 4 bases and J gave up 6 bases, with 19 bases separating them. The chain combines TRBV14 with TRBJ2-1; TRBD2 might be the D (7 bases). The source of this sequence is a man younger than 35 with acute or convalescent COVID-19. The sample consisted of peripheral blood. CDR3 in DNA: TGTGCCAGCAGCCCCATAGTGGGGGGGGCCTCCAATGAGCAGTTCTTC. Protein product: CASSPIVGGASNEQFF.